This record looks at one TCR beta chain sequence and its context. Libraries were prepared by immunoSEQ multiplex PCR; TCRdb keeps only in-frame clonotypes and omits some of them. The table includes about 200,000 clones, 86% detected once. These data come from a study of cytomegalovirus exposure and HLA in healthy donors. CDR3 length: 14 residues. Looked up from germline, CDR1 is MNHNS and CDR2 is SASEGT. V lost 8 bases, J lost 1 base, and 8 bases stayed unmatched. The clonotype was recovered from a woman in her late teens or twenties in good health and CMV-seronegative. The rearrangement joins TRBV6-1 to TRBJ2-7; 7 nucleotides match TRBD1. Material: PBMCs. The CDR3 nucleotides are TGTGCCAGCGACCGGGACAGAGCTTCCTACGAGCAGTACTTC. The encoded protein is CASDRDRASYEQYF.